The 32 T cell receptor beta chains presented below share a single source sample, sequenced in a study of glioma-infiltrating T cells. Amplification of TCR alpha and beta CDR3 regions from RNA used iRepertoire nested multiplex PCR. MiXCR was run by TCRdb on the multiplex PCR reads, yielding one entry per CDR3 protein. The sample holds tens of thousands of distinct CDR3 sequences, 20% to 25% seen once. The source material was glioma tissue, nonneoplastic brain tissue, or PBMCs (not recorded which). These TCRs come from a human donor with low-grade glioma or glioblastoma, undergoing nonglioma brain surgery, or in good health (not recorded which).

In this sample, this clonotype turned up many times. This chain joins TRBV7-2 and TRBJ2-1, with D uncertain. Germline lookup yields CDR1 SGHTA and CDR2 FQGNSA. Trimming took off 5 bases at V and 5 bases at J, with 7 bases between the two ends. CDR3 length: 12 residues. CDR3 protein: CASSLRHNEQFF. CDR3 DNA sequence: TGTGCCAGCAGCCTCCGGCACAATGAGCAGTTCTTC.

At least ten counts were recorded for this clonotype. The J gene is TRBJ2-7, the V gene TRBV6-1, with D perhaps TRBD1 (5 bases). The V gene's germline CDR1 is MNHNS and CDR2 SASEGT. The V gene lost 6 bases and the J gene lost 0 bases, with 9 bases spanning the gap. This CDR3 contains 13 residues. The chain's CDR3 is CASSQGSSYEQYF. Here the CDR3 DNA reads TGTGCCAGCAGCCAGGGATCCTCCTACGAGCAGTACTTC.

V gene TRBV12-3 or TRBV12-4 combines with J gene TRBJ1-5; 7 nucleotides align to TRBD1. The junction had 9 bases not matched to a gene; V was cut back by 3 bases and J by 1 base. This CDR3 region has 17 residues. Written as DNA, the CDR3 is TGTGCCAGCAGTTTTTCGTGGGCAGGGGGAAGCAATCAGCCCCAGCATTTT. Its translation is CASSFSWAGGSNQPQHF.

The chain links TRBV12-3 or TRBV12-4 to TRBJ1-3; tentatively, D is TRBD1 (5 bases). This CDR3 has 16 amino acids. Trimming shortened V by 3 bases and J by 2 bases, and 14 bases separated the two germline ends. CDR3 sequence: CASSFRTNPPGNTIYF. In DNA form, the CDR3 reads TGTGCCAGCAGTTTCAGGACAAACCCTCCTGGAAACACCATATATTTT.

Turning to this clonotype: This may come from a read error, since a much larger clone is one base off. The rearrangement links TRBV7-2 to TRBJ2-5, with a tentative D call TRBD1 (6 bases). This CDR3 spans 15 amino acids. Germline V gene sequence: CDR1 SGHTA, CDR2 FQGNSA. The CDR3 reads CAGSRITGSRETQYF. The CDR3 nucleotides read TGTGCCGGCAGTCGGATTACAGGGAGTCGGGAGACCCAGTACTTC. The whole variable domain, filled in from reference TRBV7-2 and TRBJ2-5, reads GAGVSQSPSNKVTEKGKDVELRCDPISGHTALYWYRQSLGQGLEFLIYFQGNSAPDKSGLPSDRFSAERTGGSVSTLTIQRTQQEDSAVYLCAGSRITGSRETQYFGPGTRLLVL.

The table lists this clonotype with many counts. This chain uses TRBV19 with TRBJ2-1, with 7 bases lining up with TRBD1. This CDR3 region has 14 residues. Germline V gene data show CDR1 as LNHDA and CDR2 as SQIVND (reference sequence). After removal of 3 bases from V and 5 bases from J, the junction contained 4 bases not matched to a gene. The CDR3, as DNA: TGTGCCAGTAGTATCGACGACAGGGACAATGAGCAGTTCTTC. Encoded protein: CASSIDDRDNEQFF.

This clonotype showed up many times. The V call is TRBV7-9, the J call TRBJ2-2; 9 bases line up with TRBD1. Germline values: CDR1 SEHNR, CDR2 FQNEAQ (reference sequence). The V segment lost 5 bases and the J segment 6 bases; nucleotides outside the gene matches: 10. The CDR3 length is 16 residues. CDR3 sequence (DNA): TGTGCCAGCAGCCCATCCGGGACAGGGTGGCCCGGGGAGCTGTTTTTT. It specifies CASSPSGTGWPGELFF.

The sample holds many counts of this clonotype. The CDR3 DNA reads as TGTGCCACCAGCAGAGATCTCAGGGGGACTGAAGCTTTCTTT. It yields the protein CATSRDLRGTEAFF. The V and J genes are TRBV15 and TRBJ1-1; 7 nucleotides agree with TRBD1. Germline V gene data show CDR1 as LNHNV and CDR2 as YYDKDF (reference sequence). V lost 0 bases, J lost 5 bases, and 3 bases stayed unmatched. This CDR3 region has 14 residues.

This chain connects TRBV12-3 or TRBV12-4 to TRBJ1-1, with D unclear. The CDR3 has 13 residues. Trimming removed 1 base from V and 0 bases from J, with 3 bases in between. For the CDR3, the DNA is TGTGCCAGCAGTTTAGACGTGAACACTGAAGCTTTCTTT. Translated, it gives CASSLDVNTEAFF.

This clonotype was detected ten times or more. V usage is TRBV20-1 and J usage is TRBJ2-1, with D possibly TRBD2 on 5 matching bases. The CDR3 length is 14 residues. V dropped 3 bases and J dropped 2 bases, with 11 bases sitting between them. CDR1 and CDR2 (germline): DFQATT, SNEGSKA (reference sequence). Here the CDR3 reads CSASPAGPYNEQFF. CDR3 in DNA: TGCAGTGCTAGTCCCGCGGGCCCCTACAATGAGCAGTTCTTC.

At least ten counts were recorded for this clonotype. The chain carries TRBV2 and TRBJ1-4; possibly TRBD1 for D (5 bases). V lost 7 bases, J lost 0 bases, and 9 bases lay in between. Germline V CDR1 and CDR2: SNHLY, FYNNEI. The CDR3 loop spans 14 amino acids. The CDR3 DNA sequence: TGTGCCAGCATGGGGACTGCAACTAATGAAAAACTGTTTTTT. This codes for CASMGTATNEKLFF.

This clonotype was counted ten times or more. The chain joins TRBV7-7 to TRBJ2-1; 8 bases are a match to TRBD2. This CDR3 has 15 amino acids. Germline V gene sequence: CDR1 SSHAT, CDR2 FNYEAQ (reference sequence). The trim removed 0 bases at V and 5 bases at J, leaving 3 bases unmatched. CDR3 in DNA: TGTGCCAGCAGCTTAGCTAGCGGGACCGACAATGAGCAGTTCTTC. Encoded protein: CASSLASGTDNEQFF. Complete variable domain (other parts from reference TRBV7-7 and TRBJ2-1): GAGVSQSPRYKVTKRGQDVTLRCDPISSHATLYWYQQALGQGPEFLTYFNYEAQPDKSGLPSDRFSAERPEGSISTLTIQRTEQRDSAMYRCASSLASGTDNEQFFGPGTRLTVL.

At least ten counts were recorded for this clonotype. The genes are TRBV6-1 and TRBJ2-3; tentatively, D is TRBD1 (6 bases). CDR1 is MNHNS and CDR2 is SASEGT in the germline V gene. With 6 bases removed from V and 2 bases from J, the gap between germline ends came to 9 bases. The length of the CDR3 is 13 residues. CDR3 amino acids: CASRGHYTDTQYF. CDR3 nucleotide sequence: TGTGCCAGCAGGGGACACTACACAGATACGCAGTATTTT.

This clonotype was counted ten times or more. The chain links TRBV5-1 to TRBJ1-2; 10 nucleotides agree with TRBD1. The CDR3 covers 15 residues. V dropped 6 bases and J dropped 6; count of bases not matched to a gene: 11. Looked up from germline, CDR1 is SGHRS and CDR2 is YFSETQ. The CDR3 coding sequence is TGCGCCAGCACCCCAACAACCGGGACAGGGGATGGCTACACCTTC. As protein: CASTPTTGTGDGYTF.

The chain joins TRBV6-5 to TRBJ2-1; TRBD2 agrees at 11 bases. Looked up from germline, CDR1 is MNHEY and CDR2 is SVGAGI. The CDR3 consists of 18 residues. The J segment lost 7 bases and the V segment lost 2 bases, leaving 13 bases of the junction unmatched. CDR3 in DNA: TGTGCCAGCAGTTACCCTAGGGGGACTAGCGGCCAGGGGAATGAGCAGTTCTTC. Amino acid sequence: CASSYPRGTSGQGNEQFF.

This clonotype was picked up many times. The CDR3: CASSQRSMTSGEIDTQYF. The CDR3 region has the DNA TGTGCCAGCAGCCAACGATCGATGACTAGCGGGGAGATAGATACGCAGTATTTT. This sequence joins TRBV3-1 and TRBJ2-3, with 11 nucleotides matching TRBD2. The CDR3 runs to 18 residues. With V trimmed by 2 bases and J by 5 bases, 12 bases remained unmatched. Per the germline V gene, CDR1 is LGHDT and CDR2 is YNNKEL (reference sequence).

This clonotype was detected many times. The chain has TRBV2 and TRBJ2-3, with D tentatively TRBD2 (7 bases). The CDR3 loop spans 14 amino acids. Trimming removed 3 bases from V and 5 bases from J, with 12 bases in between. Germline V gene data show CDR1 as SNHLY and CDR2 as FYNNEI. In nucleotides, the CDR3 is TGTGCCAGCAGTGAGGGGGGGCCCAGAGATACGCAGTATTTT. This gives the protein CASSEGGPRDTQYF.

This clonotype was picked up a small number of times. The rearrangement links TRBV7-9 to TRBJ2-7; 9 bases match TRBD1. V gave up 5 bases and J gave up 4 bases; unmatched junction bases: 6. CDR3 length: 14 amino acids. CDR1 is SEHNR, CDR2 FQNEAQ, per germline (reference sequence). CDR3 sequence (DNA): TGTGCCAGCAGCCCCGGGACAGGGATGTACGAGCAGTACTTC. As protein: CASSPGTGMYEQYF.

This clonotype was counted ten times or more. The V call is TRBV28, the J call TRBJ1-1; D might be TRBD1 (5 bases). CDR1 is MDHEN, CDR2 SYDVKM, per germline. V was pared by 5 bases and J by 6 bases, with 16 bases between. The CDR3 has 14 residues. In nucleotides, the CDR3 is TGTGCCAGCAGTCCGAGAGGGGTCATGGCTGAAGCTTTCTTT. This codes for CASSPRGVMAEAFF.

The gene calls are TRBV5-6 and TRBJ2-6; D uncertain. The CDR3 totals 16 residues. Between the trimmed V and J ends, which lost 1 base and 2 bases, there was a span of 10 bases. Germline V lookup: CDR1 SGHDT, CDR2 YYEEEE. CDR3 in amino acids: CASSLPATTGANVLTF. CDR3 DNA sequence: TGTGCCAGCAGCTTGCCAGCCACGACTGGGGCCAACGTCCTGACTTTC. Filled out from reference TRBV5-6 and TRBJ2-6, the complete variable domain reads DAGVTQSPTHLIKTRGQQVTLRCSPKSGHDTVSWYQQALGQGPQFIFQYYEEEERQRGNFPDRFSGHQFPNYSSELNVNALLLGDSALYLCASSLPATTGANVLTFGAGSRLTVL.

This clonotype has at least ten counts. The rearrangement uses TRBV7-9 and TRBJ2-5, with D possibly called TRBD1 or TRBD2 (5 bases each). Looked up from germline, CDR1 is SEHNR and CDR2 is FQNEAQ (reference sequence). The V end lost 5 bases, the J end lost 5 bases, and 9 bases lay between the germline ends. The CDR3 has 12 amino acids. CDR3 nucleotides: TGTGCCAGCAGCCGGGGCATTGAGACCCAGTACTTC. This sequence encodes CASSRGIETQYF.

This clonotype has at least ten counts. The chain recombines TRBV7-9 with TRBJ2-5; the match to TRBD2 covers 8 bases. Germline trimming cut 1 base from V and 2 bases from J; bases unmatched to any gene: 6. Germline CDR1 and CDR2: SEHNR and FQNEAQ (reference sequence). The CDR3 is 16 amino acids. Here the CDR3 reads CASSLGPAGVQETQYF. In nucleotides, the CDR3 is TGTGCCAGCAGCTTAGGTCCAGCGGGAGTGCAAGAGACCCAGTACTTC.

With respect to this clonotype: It may be a read error: a sequence one base away is much more abundant. This chain joins TRBV12-3 or TRBV12-4 and TRBJ2-3; D is ambiguous. CDR3 length: 13 residues. The CDR3 protein is CASSPPATDTKYF. The CDR3 nucleotides are TGTGCCAGCAGCCCCCCGGCCACAGATACGAAGTATTTT.

The chain uses TRBV12-3 or TRBV12-4 and TRBJ1-5, with no clear D. The CDR3 is made up of 15 amino acids. Trimming removed 6 bases from V and 1 base from J, with 13 bases in between. The CDR3 protein is CASSLQSGSNQPQHF. CDR3 DNA sequence: TGTGCCAGCAGCCTTCAGTCGGGCAGCAATCAGCCCCAGCATTTT.

This clonotype was observed at least ten times. The rearrangement joins TRBV19 to TRBJ1-5; D perhaps matches TRBD1 (5 bases). Germline CDR1 reads LNHDA; CDR2 reads SQIVND (reference sequence). The V gene lost 3 bases and the J gene lost 2 bases, with 8 bases spanning the gap. The CDR3 is made up of 14 amino acids. CDR3 loop: CASSMRDGNQPQHF. CDR3 coding DNA: TGTGCCAGTAGTATGCGGGACGGCAATCAGCCCCAGCATTTT.

Worth noting for this clonotype: Compared with germline, one end of the junction differs, possibly owing to a read error. CDR3 DNA sequence: TGCGCCAGCAGAGCCCCGCCCGGGGACGAGCAGTACTTC. The encoded protein is CASRAPPGDEQYF. The J gene is TRBJ2-7, the V gene TRBV3-1, with D tentatively TRBD2 (5 bases). CDR1 is LGHDT, CDR2 YNNKEL, per germline (reference sequence). This CDR3 is built from 13 residues.

Many counts were recorded for this clonotype. The chain uses TRBV6-2 or TRBV6-3 and TRBJ2-3; D ambiguous. V was trimmed by 6 bases and J by 1 base, leaving 14 bases between them. Germline V gene sequence: CDR1 MNHEY, CDR2 SVGEGT. There are 15 residues in the CDR3. The CDR3 nucleotides are TGTGCCAGCAGCCTCCAACCGGGTGGCACAGATACGCAGTATTTT. Translating gives CASSLQPGGTDTQYF.

At least ten counts were recorded for this clonotype. The chain links TRBV5-4 to TRBJ2-3, with 12 bases matching TRBD2. V shed 4 bases, J shed 1 base, and the junction held 7 bases outside the gene matches. CDR3 length: 17 amino acids. From germline, CDR1 is SGHNT and CDR2 YYREEE (reference sequence). This CDR3 is CASSRRASGRGTDTQYF. The CDR3 coding sequence is TGTGCCAGCAGCCGCCGGGCTAGCGGGAGGGGCACAGATACGCAGTATTTT.

This clonotype was recorded at least ten times. The gene calls are TRBV7-8 and TRBJ2-3; perhaps TRBD1 as D (6 bases). V gave up 2 bases and J gave up 2 bases, with 11 bases separating them. Germline CDR1 and CDR2: SGHVS and FQNEAQ. CDR3 length: 15 amino acids. The CDR3 sequence is CASSLNRAHTDTQYF. In DNA form, the CDR3 reads TGTGCCAGCAGCTTAAACAGGGCCCACACAGATACGCAGTATTTT.

This clonotype was seen repeatedly, ten times or more. The genes are TRBV15 and TRBJ1-2, with D perhaps TRBD1 (5 bases). In germline, CDR1 is LNHNV, CDR2 YYDKDF (reference sequence). V was trimmed by 3 bases and J by 5 bases, leaving 16 bases between them. The CDR3 length is 15 residues. The CDR3 DNA follows: TGTGCCACCAGCAGTTCAACAGGCGTGGGATATGGCTACACCTTC. Amino acid sequence: CATSSSTGVGYGYTF.

At least ten counts were recorded for this clonotype. J is TRBJ2-5 and V is TRBV20-1, with TRBD2 as a possible D gene (5 bases). This CDR3 region has 13 residues. Deletions cut 4 bases from V and 5 bases from J, with 14 bases between. CDR1 and CDR2 (germline): DFQATT, SNEGSKA (reference sequence). The CDR3 loop is CSATSGVPETQYF. CDR3 coding DNA: TGCAGTGCTACCAGCGGCGTTCCGGAGACCCAGTACTTC.

This clonotype occurred many times. CDR3 in DNA: TGTGCCAGTAGTACCGGCGAGGGGAATCAGCCCCAGCATTTT. It translates to CASSTGEGNQPQHF. The V gene is TRBV19, the J gene TRBJ1-5, with D perhaps TRBD1 (5 bases). Germline V gene data show CDR1 as LNHDA and CDR2 as SQIVND (reference sequence). The ends were cut back, 4 bases at V and 4 bases at J, with 11 bases in the middle. The CDR3 totals 14 residues. The full variable domain, completed using reference TRBV19 and TRBJ1-5, is DGGITQSPKYLFRKEGQNVTLSCEQNLNHDAMYWYRQDPGQGLRLIYYSQIVNDFQKGDIAEGYSVSREKKESFPLTVTSAQKNPTAFYLCASSTGEGNQPQHFGDGTRLSIL.